One and the same sample provided the 27 T cell receptor beta chains below, sequenced in a study of Graves' ophthalmopathy and Graves' hyperthyroidism. RNA transcripts yielded amplified TCR beta CDR3 regions. HTBI primers primed a first-round RT-PCR, and a second-round multiplex PCR followed. TCRdb itself ran the multiplex PCR reads through MiXCR, one entry per CDR3 protein. Here the sample spans 650,000 to 900,000 distinct CDR3 sequences, around 40% being singletons. Sequenced material: peripheral blood. Receptors originate from an adult man with Graves' ophthalmopathy.

This clonotype was seen at least ten times. The chain is built from TRBV15 and TRBJ1-4; no reliable D call. The CDR3 loop spans 14 amino acids. From germline, CDR1 is LNHNV and CDR2 YYDKDF (reference sequence). Trimming shortened V by 0 bases and J by 8 bases, and 10 bases separated the two germline ends. CDR3 residues: CATSRDLQREKLFF. In DNA, the CDR3 is TGTGCCACCAGCAGAGATCTTCAGAGGGAAAAACTGTTTTTT.

This chain uses TRBV29-1 with TRBJ1-2; 10 nucleotides line up with TRBD1. The CDR3 sequence is 17 residues long. Trimming removed 4 bases from V and 4 bases from J; junction bases left unmatched: 15. In germline, CDR1 is SQVTM, CDR2 ANQGSEA. This CDR3 is CSVGGQGVAGRSYGYTF. The CDR3 DNA reads as TGCAGCGTTGGCGGACAGGGGGTGGCAGGGCGGAGCTATGGCTACACCTTC.

V usage is TRBV2 and J usage is TRBJ1-1, with a possible D match to TRBD1 (5 bases). The CDR3 spans 12 residues. CDR1 and CDR2 (germline): SNHLY, FYNNEI. The ends were cut back, 2 bases at V and 10 bases at J, with 11 bases in the middle. The CDR3 DNA reads as TGTGCCAGCAGTGAACGGGGCACAGGAGCTTTCTTT. Protein product: CASSERGTGAFF.

This clonotype showed up many times. The rearrangement links TRBV9 to TRBJ1-1, with TRBD1 matching 7 bases. Germline trimming cut 3 bases from V and 1 base from J; bases unmatched to any gene: 6. The CDR3 extends over 15 amino acids. The germline V gene has CDR1 SGDLS and CDR2 YYNGEE. CDR3 sequence (DNA): TGTGCCAGCAGCGGGGGGGACAGTAAGAACACTGAAGCTTTCTTT. The encoded protein is CASSGGDSKNTEAFF.

Ten or more counts support this clonotype. The J gene is TRBJ1-2, the V gene TRBV24-1; no definite D call. Per germline, CDR1 KGHDR and CDR2 SFDVKD. V dropped 4 bases and J dropped 7 bases, with 9 bases sitting between them. The CDR3 is 12 amino acids. CDR3 nucleotide sequence: TGTGCCACCAGTGAGCCGGACCGTGGCTACACCTTC. The encoded protein is CATSEPDRGYTF.

The rearrangement links TRBV29-1 to TRBJ1-1; D call uncertain. From germline, CDR1 is SQVTM and CDR2 ANQGSEA. The CDR3 runs to 13 residues. The DNA of the CDR3 is TGCGGCACCCGTTTGGCAGGGAACACTGAAGCTTTCTTT. Translating gives CGTRLAGNTEAFF.

The chain couples TRBV25-1 to TRBJ2-2, with 9 nucleotides matching TRBD2. V lost 5 bases and J lost 0; bases outside the gene matches: 10. The V gene's germline CDR1 is MGHDK and CDR2 SYGVNS. The CDR3 consists of 18 residues. This CDR3 is CASSYTRSGGPNTGELFF. The CDR3 DNA follows: TGTGCCAGCAGTTACACTCGTAGCGGGGGTCCGAACACCGGGGAGCTGTTTTTT.

The table lists this clonotype with many counts. Here the CDR3 DNA reads TGTGCCAGCGGAACCAGTTCAGGTGGCTACACCTTC. Protein product: CASGTSSGGYTF. The V gene is TRBV7-9, the J gene TRBJ1-2; D is ambiguous. This CDR3 region has 12 residues. With 8 bases removed from V and 7 bases from J, the gap between germline ends came to 14 bases. Germline CDR1 SEHNR, CDR2 FQNEAQ (reference sequence). Supplemented by reference TRBV7-9 and TRBJ1-2, the full variable domain reads DTGVSQNPRHKITKRGQNVTFRCDPISEHNRLYWYRQTLGQGPEFLTYFQNEAQLEKSRLLSDRFSAERPKGSFSTLEIQRTEQGDSAMYLCASGTSSGGYTFGSGTRLTVV.

The chain is built from TRBV12-3 or TRBV12-4 and TRBJ1-3; TRBD1 might be the D (6 bases). This CDR3 contains 15 residues. The germline V and J ends were trimmed by 5 bases and 2 bases, with 13 bases remaining between them. The CDR3 sequence is CASSPGVRPGNTIYF. The DNA for the CDR3 is TGTGCCAGCAGTCCAGGGGTTCGACCTGGAAACACCATATATTTT.

This clonotype was seen many times. The V and J genes are TRBV5-5 and TRBJ2-7; D gene uncertain. CDR3 length: 13 amino acids. Trimming removed 2 bases from V and 1 base from J, with 7 bases in between. Germline lookup yields CDR1 SGHKS and CDR2 YYEKEE (reference sequence). The CDR3 DNA reads TGTGCCAGCAGCTTCCAAGGGTCCTACGAGCAGTACTTC. As protein: CASSFQGSYEQYF. The variable domain in full, completed from reference TRBV5-5 and TRBJ2-7, reads DAGVTQSPTHLIKTRGQQVTLRCSPISGHKSVSWYQQVLGQGPQFIFQYYEKEERGRGNFPDRFSARQFPNYSSELNVNALLLGDSALYLCASSFQGSYEQYFGPGTRLTVT.

Comments on this clonotype: An end of the junction does not agree with germline; a read error may underlie this. The chain is built from TRBV7-9 and TRBJ1-1; no definite D call. The CDR3 contains 13 residues. The germline V gene has CDR1 SEHNR and CDR2 FQNEAQ (reference sequence). This CDR3 reads CASSYRTNTEALF. CDR3 bases: TGTGCCAGCAGCTACCGAACGAACACTGAAGCTCTCTTT.

With respect to this clonotype: A much larger clone sits a single nucleotide away, making a read error possible. The J gene is TRBJ1-1, the V gene TRBV5-1, with D perhaps matching TRBD1 (5 bases). The CDR3 is 14 amino acids. Germline CDR1 SGHRS, CDR2 YFSETQ. The CDR3 coding sequence is TGCGTCAGCAGGGTCGGACCGGCGGACACTGAAGCTTTCTTT. Translation: CVSRVGPADTEAFF.

V usage is TRBV5-5 and J usage is TRBJ2-5; tentatively, D is TRBD2 (6 bases). Germline V CDR1 and CDR2: SGHKS, YYEKEE (reference sequence). The V gene lost 2 bases and the J gene lost 9 bases, with 14 bases spanning the gap. The CDR3 spans 13 residues. This CDR3 reads CASSFKGGQPQYF. The CDR3 DNA follows: TGTGCCAGCAGCTTCAAGGGAGGTCAGCCCCAGTACTTC.

This clonotype was seen ten or more times. The rearrangement uses TRBV19 and TRBJ1-6, with 9 bases that match TRBD1. The CDR3 consists of 15 residues. Germline values: CDR1 LNHDA, CDR2 SQIVND (reference sequence). Losses at the gene ends were 6 bases for V and 9 bases for J; bases not matched to a gene: 9. CDR3 in DNA: TGTGCCAGTAGCGATCGACAGGGGGGAGGTTCACCCCTCCACTTT. It translates to CASSDRQGGGSPLHF. The full variable domain, in which reference TRBV19 and TRBJ1-6 provide the parts outside the CDR3, is DGGITQSPKYLFRKEGQNVTLSCEQNLNHDAMYWYRQDPGQGLRLIYYSQIVNDFQKGDIAEGYSVSREKKESFPLTVTSAQKNPTAFYLCASSDRQGGGSPLHFGNGTRLTVT.

The table lists this clonotype with a count of one. The gene calls are TRBV2 and TRBJ2-7; D gene uncertain. Germline V gives CDR1 SNHLY, CDR2 FYNNEI. This CDR3 contains 11 residues. V gave up 10 bases and J gave up 6 bases, with 13 bases separating them. This CDR3 reads CANRIRSEQYF. The CDR3 DNA reads as TGTGCCAACAGAATAAGATCCGAGCAGTACTTC.

This clonotype has at least ten counts. This chain connects TRBV10-3 to TRBJ2-7, with D unresolved. The germline CDR1 and CDR2 sequences are ENHRY and SYGVKD. This CDR3 region has 14 residues. Trimming took 0 bases from V and 2 from J, leaving 8 bases between them. The CDR3 sequence: CAISESNQPYEQYF. The CDR3 nucleotides read TGTGCCATCAGTGAGTCGAACCAGCCCTACGAGCAGTACTTC.

This chain joins TRBV7-2 and TRBJ2-1, with D possibly TRBD2 on 6 matching bases. V gave up 5 bases and J gave up 7 bases, with 9 bases separating them. Germline values: CDR1 SGHTA, CDR2 FQGNSA. The CDR3 runs to 12 residues. The CDR3 region has the DNA TGTGCCAGCAGCGGACGGGGGAATGAGCAGTTCTTC. It encodes CASSGRGNEQFF. The full variable domain, with the rest looked up from reference TRBV7-2 and TRBJ2-1, is GAGVSQSPSNKVTEKGKDVELRCDPISGHTALYWYRQSLGQGLEFLIYFQGNSAPDKSGLPSDRFSAERTGGSVSTLTIQRTQQEDSAVYLCASSGRGNEQFFGPGTRLTVL.

In regard to this clonotype: This may stem from a read error, because a much larger clone lies one nucleotide away. This chain's CDR3 is CASRLESKRDEQYF. CDR3 nucleotide sequence: TGTGCCAGCCGCTTAGAGTCGAAACGGGACGAGCAGTACTTC. The chain combines TRBV11-1 with TRBJ2-7; unclear D gene. Germline V gives CDR1 SGHAT, CDR2 FQDESV (reference sequence). CDR3 length equals 14 residues.

This clonotype was picked up a small number of times. The chain employs TRBV5-1 and TRBJ2-7, with a tentative D call TRBD1 (6 bases). Germline V gene lookup returns CDR1 SGHRS and CDR2 YFSETQ. CDR3 length: 15 amino acids. V dropped 4 bases and J dropped 3 bases, with 17 bases sitting between them. This chain's CDR3 is CASSPKAGAYYEQYF. As DNA, the CDR3 is TGCGCCAGCAGCCCAAAAGCAGGGGCCTACTACGAGCAGTACTTC.

This clonotype appeared a few times. The chain carries TRBV7-9 and TRBJ2-7; tentatively, D is TRBD1 (6 bases). In germline, CDR1 is SEHNR, CDR2 FQNEAQ (reference sequence). Between the trimmed V and J ends, which lost 5 bases and 3 bases, there was a span of 17 bases. The CDR3 sequence is 15 residues long. This CDR3 is CASSATGPENYEQYF. The DNA of the CDR3 is TGTGCCAGCAGCGCGACAGGTCCGGAAAACTACGAGCAGTACTTC.

The chain combines TRBV20-1 with TRBJ2-7; D is perhaps TRBD2 (6 bases). The V end was cut by 0 bases, the J end by 2 bases, with 14 bases between. CDR3 size: 15 residues. The germline V gene has CDR1 DFQATT and CDR2 SNEGSKA (reference sequence). Here the CDR3 reads CSAREGGVLTYEQYF. DNA of the CDR3: TGCAGTGCTAGAGAAGGAGGGGTCCTTACCTACGAGCAGTACTTC.

The sample holds many counts of this clonotype. The DNA of the CDR3 is TGCAGCGTTGAGTTAGCCTACGAGCAGTACTTC. Protein: CSVELAYEQYF. The chain employs TRBV29-1 and TRBJ2-7; D unresolved. Germline loops: CDR1 SQVTM, CDR2 ANQGSEA. The CDR3 sequence is 11 residues long. Trimming shortened V by 3 bases and J by 2 bases, and 5 bases separated the two germline ends.

The CDR3 loop is CARPYPRDNKEYYEQYF. The CDR3 nucleotides are TGTGCCAGACCTTACCCTCGGGACAACAAGGAGTACTACGAGCAGTACTTC. The rearrangement joins TRBV7-2 to TRBJ2-7, with TRBD1 as a possible D gene (6 bases). Trimming took off 9 bases at V and 3 bases at J, with 27 bases between the two ends. From germline, CDR1 is SGHTA and CDR2 FQGNSA. The CDR3 sequence is 17 residues long. Full variable domain (outside the CDR3, taken from reference TRBV7-2 and TRBJ2-7): GAGVSQSPSNKVTEKGKDVELRCDPISGHTALYWYRQSLGQGLEFLIYFQGNSAPDKSGLPSDRFSAERTGGSVSTLTIQRTQQEDSAVYLCARPYPRDNKEYYEQYFGPGTRLTVT.

This clonotype appeared a few times. The chain has TRBV5-4 and TRBJ1-6; possibly TRBD1 for D (6 bases). V was pared by 5 bases and J by 10 bases, with 25 bases between. The CDR3 spans 17 residues. The germline gives CDR1 SGHNT, CDR2 YYREEE (reference sequence). CDR3 bases: TGTGCCAGCAGTAGAGGAGGTTTTCAGGGGACCATATCACCCCTCCACTTT. Amino acid sequence: CASSRGGFQGTISPLHF. The full variable domain, completed using reference TRBV5-4 and TRBJ1-6, is ETGVTQSPTHLIKTRGQQVTLRCSSQSGHNTVSWYQQALGQGPQFIFQYYREEENGRGNFPPRFSGLQFPNYSSELNVNALELDDSALYLCASSRGGFQGTISPLHFGNGTRLTVT.

This clonotype was seen just once. Germline is not matched at one junction end, which may reflect a read error. The chain carries TRBV25-1 and TRBJ2-2; 10 bases line up with TRBD1. This CDR3 is built from 17 residues. Germline CDR1 reads MGHDK; CDR2 reads SYGVNS. The CDR3 loop reads CASSYLQGQGNAGELFF. As DNA, the CDR3 is TGTGCCAGCAGTTACCTCCAGGGACAGGGGAACGCCGGGGAGCTGTTTTTT.

As regards this clonotype: This sequence may be a read error, since a much larger clone differs from it by one base. The chain links TRBV2 to TRBJ2-7, with a weak D call TRBD1 (6 bases). This CDR3 is built from 12 residues. Trimming took off 6 bases at V and 9 bases at J, with 15 bases between the two ends. Germline V CDR1 and CDR2: SNHLY, FYNNEI. This chain's CDR3 is CASRSAGEGQYF. The CDR3 DNA follows: TGTGCCAGCAGATCAGCAGGGGAAGGGCAGTACTTC. The whole variable domain, filled in from reference TRBV2 and TRBJ2-7, reads EPEVTQTPSHQVTQMGQEVILRCVPISNHLYFYWYRQILGQKVEFLVSFYNNEISEKSEIFDDQFSVERPDGSNFTLKIRSTKLEDSAMYFCASRSAGEGQYFGPGTRLTVT.

The genes are TRBV7-2 and TRBJ2-7; possibly TRBD1 for D (5 bases). The CDR3 consists of 16 residues. Germline V gene data show CDR1 as SGHTA and CDR2 as FQGNSA. Trimming stripped 1 base from V and 0 bases from J, with 13 bases between. CDR3 residues: CASSLDDVGASYEQYF. In nucleotides, the CDR3 is TGTGCCAGCAGCTTAGACGACGTTGGGGCCTCCTACGAGCAGTACTTC.